This T cell receptor beta chain was retrieved from a study of T cells in Graves' hyperthyroidism and ophthalmopathy. Across the study: Peripheral blood draws took place at initial diagnosis, ahead of any treatment. The study, taken as a whole, reports: Most expanded thyroid clonotypes above 0.001 also appeared in blood. A model built on 13 V-J features separated ophthalmopathy from stable hyperthyroidism.

Regions amplified from RNA transcripts were the TCR beta CDR3 regions. The HTBI primer set was used in a first-round RT-PCR of the TCR CDR3. Via MiXCR, TCRdb re-called the multiplex PCR reads, giving one row per CDR3 protein. The data contain around 56,000 distinct CDR3 sequences, roughly 52% of them seen just once; the ten biggest clones take up around 12%. Clinical Activity Scores of at least 3, NOSPECS grades of at least 4 and durations under 3 months characterized ophthalmopathy patients. For this clonotype: No antigen is known for it. A read error may produce the germline difference seen at one junction end.

The CDR3 consists of 14 residues. The germline V gene has CDR1 SGHDT and CDR2 YYEEEE. The sequence derives from a woman aged 25-40 years with Graves' ophthalmopathy. V and J are TRBV5-6 and TRBJ2-7, with 7 bases that match TRBD1. The source material was blood. Written as DNA, the CDR3 is TGTGGCAGCAGCTTGGGAACAGGGGCCTACGAGCAGTACTTC. Its protein product is CGSSLGTGAYEQYF. The full variable domain, its missing parts supplied by reference TRBV5-6 and TRBJ2-7, is DAGVTQSPTHLIKTRGQQVTLRCSPKSGHDTVSWYQQALGQGPQFIFQYYEEEERQRGNFPDRFSGHQFPNYSSELNVNALLLGDSALYLCGSSLGTGAYEQYFGPGTRLTVT.